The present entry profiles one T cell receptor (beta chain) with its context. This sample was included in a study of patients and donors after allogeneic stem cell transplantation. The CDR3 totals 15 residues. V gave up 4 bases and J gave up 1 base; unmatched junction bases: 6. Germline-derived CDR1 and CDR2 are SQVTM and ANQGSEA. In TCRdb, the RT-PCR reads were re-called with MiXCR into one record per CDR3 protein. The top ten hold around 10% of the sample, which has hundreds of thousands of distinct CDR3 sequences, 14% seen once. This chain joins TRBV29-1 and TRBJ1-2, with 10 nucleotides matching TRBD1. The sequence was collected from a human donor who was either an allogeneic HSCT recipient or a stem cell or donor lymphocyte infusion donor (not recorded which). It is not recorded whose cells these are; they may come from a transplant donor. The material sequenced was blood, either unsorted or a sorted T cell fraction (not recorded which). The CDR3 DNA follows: TGCAGCGTTGCTCCGGGACAGGGGCTTAACTATGGCTACACCTTC. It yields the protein CSVAPGQGLNYGYTF.